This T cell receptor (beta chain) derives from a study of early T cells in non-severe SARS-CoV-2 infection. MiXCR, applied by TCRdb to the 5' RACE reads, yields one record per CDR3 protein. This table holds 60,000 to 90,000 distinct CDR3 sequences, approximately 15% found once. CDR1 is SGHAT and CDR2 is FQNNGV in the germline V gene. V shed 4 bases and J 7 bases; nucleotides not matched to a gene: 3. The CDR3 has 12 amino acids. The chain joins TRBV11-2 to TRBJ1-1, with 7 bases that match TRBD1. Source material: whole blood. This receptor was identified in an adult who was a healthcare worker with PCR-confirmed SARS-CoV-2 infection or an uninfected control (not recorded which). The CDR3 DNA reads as TGTGCCAGCAGCTGGGGACAGATTGAAGCTTTCTTT. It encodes CASSWGQIEAFF.